This T cell receptor (beta chain) was retrieved from a study of blood T cell repertoires in COVID-19. About the study: PBMCs, B-cell-depleted T cells, or T cells were the source of the cDNA or gDNA that made up the material.

This CDR3 region has 17 residues. J lost 0 bases, V lost 4 bases, and 2 bases had no gene match. Looked up from germline, CDR1 is LGHDT and CDR2 is YNNKEL (reference sequence). Sequenced by immunoSEQ multiplex PCR; TCRdb stores in-frame clones only, minus some. The sample has 110,000 or so clones, around 83% seen once. The clonotype was recovered from a man aged 40-55 years with acute or convalescent COVID-19. Material for sequencing was peripheral blood. This sequence joins TRBV3-1 (or the pseudogene TRBV3-2) and TRBJ2-6, with TRBD1 matching over 11 bases. The CDR3 coding sequence is TGTGCCAGCAGCCTAGGGACAGGGGGCTCTGGGGCCAACGTCCTGACTTTC. Its protein is CASSLGTGGSGANVLTF.